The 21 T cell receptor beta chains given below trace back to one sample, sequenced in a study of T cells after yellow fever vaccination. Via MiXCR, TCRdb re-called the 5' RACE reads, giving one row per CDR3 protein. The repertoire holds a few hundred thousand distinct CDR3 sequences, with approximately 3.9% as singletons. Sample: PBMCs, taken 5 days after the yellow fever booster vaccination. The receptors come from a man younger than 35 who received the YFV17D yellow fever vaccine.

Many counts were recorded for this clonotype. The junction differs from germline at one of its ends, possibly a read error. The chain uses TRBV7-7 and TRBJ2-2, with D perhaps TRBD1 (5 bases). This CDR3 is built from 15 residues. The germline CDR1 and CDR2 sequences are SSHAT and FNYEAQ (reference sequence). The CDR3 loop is CASSPQPGLTGELFF. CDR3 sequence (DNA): TGTGCTAGCAGCCCGCAACCAGGGCTTACCGGGGAGCTGTTTTTT.

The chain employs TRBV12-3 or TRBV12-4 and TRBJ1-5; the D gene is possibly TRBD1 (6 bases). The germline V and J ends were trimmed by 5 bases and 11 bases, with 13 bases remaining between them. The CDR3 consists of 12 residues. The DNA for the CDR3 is TGTGCCAGCAGTCTCGAGGGGGGGGCCCAGCATTTT. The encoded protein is CASSLEGGAQHF.

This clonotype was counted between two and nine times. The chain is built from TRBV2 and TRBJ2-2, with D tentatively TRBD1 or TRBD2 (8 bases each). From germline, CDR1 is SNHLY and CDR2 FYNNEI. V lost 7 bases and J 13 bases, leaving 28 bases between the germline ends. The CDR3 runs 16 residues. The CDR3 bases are TGTGCCAGCAAGCGGGGGACAGGTGATAGCCTAACGTCGCTGTTTTTT. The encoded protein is CASKRGTGDSLTSLFF.

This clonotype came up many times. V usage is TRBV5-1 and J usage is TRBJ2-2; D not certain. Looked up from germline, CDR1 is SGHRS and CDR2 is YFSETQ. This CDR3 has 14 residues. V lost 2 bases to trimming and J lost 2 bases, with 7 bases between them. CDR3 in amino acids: CASSFTVNTGELFF. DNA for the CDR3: TGCGCCAGCAGCTTCACAGTAAACACCGGGGAGCTGTTTTTT.

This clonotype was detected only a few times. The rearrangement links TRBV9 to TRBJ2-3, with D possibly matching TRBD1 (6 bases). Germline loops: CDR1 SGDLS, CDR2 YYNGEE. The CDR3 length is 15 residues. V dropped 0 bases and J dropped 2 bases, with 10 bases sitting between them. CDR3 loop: CASSVAQGVTDTQYF. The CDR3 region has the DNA TGTGCCAGCAGCGTAGCACAGGGAGTCACAGATACGCAGTATTTT.

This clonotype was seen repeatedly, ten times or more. The CDR3 reads CSASPASPYNEQFF. CDR3 coding DNA: TGCAGTGCTAGTCCGGCTAGTCCCTACAATGAGCAGTTCTTC. This rearrangement joins TRBV20-1 to TRBJ2-1, with unresolved D. This CDR3 region has 14 residues. Germline CDR1 and CDR2: DFQATT and SNEGSKA (reference sequence). V lost 3 bases and J lost 2, with 11 bases in between.

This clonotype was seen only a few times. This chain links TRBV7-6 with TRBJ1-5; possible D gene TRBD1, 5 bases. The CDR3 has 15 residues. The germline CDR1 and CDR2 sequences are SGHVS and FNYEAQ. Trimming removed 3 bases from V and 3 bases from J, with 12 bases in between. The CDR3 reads CASSLSSGLNQPQHF. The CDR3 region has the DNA TGTGCCAGCAGCTTGAGTTCAGGGCTCAATCAGCCCCAGCATTTT.

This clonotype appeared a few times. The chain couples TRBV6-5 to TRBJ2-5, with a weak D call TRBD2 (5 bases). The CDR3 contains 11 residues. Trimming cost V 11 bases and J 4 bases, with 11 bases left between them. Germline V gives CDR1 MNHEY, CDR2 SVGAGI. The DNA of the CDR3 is TGTGCCGGAGGCCCCCCAGAGACCCAGTACTTC. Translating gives CAGGPPETQYF.

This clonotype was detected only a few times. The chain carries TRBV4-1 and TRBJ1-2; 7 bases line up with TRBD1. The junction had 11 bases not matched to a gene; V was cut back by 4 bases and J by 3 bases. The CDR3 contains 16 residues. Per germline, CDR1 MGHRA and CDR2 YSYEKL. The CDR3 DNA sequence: TGCGCCAGCAGCCCCCCCGAGGGGGCGAGATACTATGGCTACACCTTC. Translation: CASSPPEGARYYGYTF.

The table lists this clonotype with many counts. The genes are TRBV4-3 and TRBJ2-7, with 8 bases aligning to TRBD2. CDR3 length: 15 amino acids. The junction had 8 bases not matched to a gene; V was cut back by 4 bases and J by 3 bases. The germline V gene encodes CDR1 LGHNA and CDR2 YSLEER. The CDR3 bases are TGCGCCAGCAGCCCTCTGGCGGGGGGTATCTACGAGCAGTACTTC. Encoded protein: CASSPLAGGIYEQYF.

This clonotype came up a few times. The CDR3 reads CASSYRESSYEQYV. The CDR3 coding sequence is TGTGCCAGCAGTTACCGAGAAAGCTCCTACGAGCAGTACGTC. The gene calls are TRBV6-2 or TRBV6-3 and TRBJ2-7; the D is unclear. This CDR3 comprises 14 residues. In germline, CDR1 is MNHEY, CDR2 SVGEGT. V dropped 2 bases and J dropped 0 bases, with 8 bases sitting between them.

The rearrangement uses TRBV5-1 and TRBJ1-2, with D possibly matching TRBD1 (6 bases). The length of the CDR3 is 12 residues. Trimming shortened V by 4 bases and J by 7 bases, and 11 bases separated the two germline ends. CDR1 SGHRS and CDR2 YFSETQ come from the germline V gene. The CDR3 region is CASSGDIVGYTF. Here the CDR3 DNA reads TGCGCCAGCAGCGGGGACATCGTTGGCTACACCTTC.

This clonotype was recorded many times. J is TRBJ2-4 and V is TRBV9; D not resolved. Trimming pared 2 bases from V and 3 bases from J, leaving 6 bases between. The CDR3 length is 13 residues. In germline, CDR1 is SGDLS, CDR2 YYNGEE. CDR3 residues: CASSVDLKNIQYF. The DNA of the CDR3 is TGTGCCAGCAGCGTCGACCTCAAAAACATTCAGTACTTC.

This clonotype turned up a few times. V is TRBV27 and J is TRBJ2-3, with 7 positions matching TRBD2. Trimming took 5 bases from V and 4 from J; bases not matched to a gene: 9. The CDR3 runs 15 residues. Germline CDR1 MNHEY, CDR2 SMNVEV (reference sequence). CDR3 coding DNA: TGTGCCAGCAGTCTGGTGAGCGGGGCTTCAGATACGCAGTATTTT. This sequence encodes CASSLVSGASDTQYF.

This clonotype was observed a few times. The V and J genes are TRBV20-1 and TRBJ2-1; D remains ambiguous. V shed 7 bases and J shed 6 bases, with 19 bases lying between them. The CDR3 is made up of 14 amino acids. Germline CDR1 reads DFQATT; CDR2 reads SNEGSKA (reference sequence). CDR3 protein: CSGRRDIIGNEQFF. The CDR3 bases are TGCAGTGGCCGAAGGGATATAATAGGCAATGAGCAGTTCTTC.

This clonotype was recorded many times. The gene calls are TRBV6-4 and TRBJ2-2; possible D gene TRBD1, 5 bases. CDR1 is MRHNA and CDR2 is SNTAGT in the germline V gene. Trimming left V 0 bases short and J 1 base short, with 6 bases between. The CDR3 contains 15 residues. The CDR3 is CASSDSGENTGELFF. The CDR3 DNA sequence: TGTGCCAGCAGTGACTCAGGGGAGAACACCGGGGAGCTGTTTTTT.

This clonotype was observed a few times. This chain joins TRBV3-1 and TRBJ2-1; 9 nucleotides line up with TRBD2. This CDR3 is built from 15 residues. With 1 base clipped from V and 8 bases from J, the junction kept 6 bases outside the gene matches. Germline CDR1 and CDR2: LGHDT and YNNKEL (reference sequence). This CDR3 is CASSQAAGGLHEQFF. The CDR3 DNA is TGTGCCAGCAGCCAAGCGGCGGGGGGGCTTCATGAGCAGTTCTTC.

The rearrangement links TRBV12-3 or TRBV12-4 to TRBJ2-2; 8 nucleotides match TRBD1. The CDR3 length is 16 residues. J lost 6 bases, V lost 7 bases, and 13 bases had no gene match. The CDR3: CASTLRGRGPSGELFF. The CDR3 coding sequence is TGTGCCAGCACCCTACGGGGCAGGGGGCCCTCCGGGGAGCTGTTTTTT.

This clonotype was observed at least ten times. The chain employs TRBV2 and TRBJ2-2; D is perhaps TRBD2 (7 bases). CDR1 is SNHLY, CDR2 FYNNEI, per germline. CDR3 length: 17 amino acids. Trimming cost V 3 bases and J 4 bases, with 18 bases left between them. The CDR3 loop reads CASSDSGGELPTGELFF. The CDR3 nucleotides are TGTGCCAGCAGTGATTCGGGGGGCGAATTGCCCACCGGGGAGCTGTTTTTT. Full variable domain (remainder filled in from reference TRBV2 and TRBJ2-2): EPEVTQTPSHQVTQMGQEVILRCVPISNHLYFYWYRQILGQKVEFLVSFYNNEISEKSEIFDDQFSVERPDGSNFTLKIRSTKLEDSAMYFCASSDSGGELPTGELFFGEGSRLTVL.

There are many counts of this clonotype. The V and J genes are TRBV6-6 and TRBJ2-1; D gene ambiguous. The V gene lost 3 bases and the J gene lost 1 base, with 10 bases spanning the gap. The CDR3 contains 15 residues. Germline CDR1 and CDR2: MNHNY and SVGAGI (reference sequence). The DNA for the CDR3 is TGTGCCAGCAGTTATGGAGCACTATCCTACAATGAGCAGTTCTTC. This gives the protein CASSYGALSYNEQFF.

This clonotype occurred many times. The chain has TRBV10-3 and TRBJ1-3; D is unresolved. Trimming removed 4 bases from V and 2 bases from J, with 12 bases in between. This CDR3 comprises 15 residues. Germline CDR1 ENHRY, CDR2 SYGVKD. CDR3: CAISVPQIAGNTIYF. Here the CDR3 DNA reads TGTGCCATCAGTGTGCCCCAGATCGCTGGAAACACCATATATTTT.